The T cell receptor beta chain under discussion was sequenced for a study of blood T cell repertoires in COVID-19. Study summary: The United States, Italy and Spain were the sources of the acute and convalescent COVID-19 samples. From T cells, B-cell-depleted T cells, or PBMCs came the material, which was cDNA or gDNA.

CDR3 size: 14 residues. V dropped 4 bases and J dropped 4; count of bases not matched to a gene: 3. Germline V lookup: CDR1 SNHLY, CDR2 FYNNEI. Patients at the Seattle site were enrolled during active infection and followed longitudinally. The table came from immunoSEQ multiplex PCR; TCRdb's copy has only in-frame clones and leaves some out. The table has hundreds of thousands of clones, 70% to 90% seen once. The TCR sequence derives from a young man with COVID-19, enrolled during active disease. The V and J genes are TRBV2 and TRBJ1-5, with 8 bases matching TRBD1. The specimen sequenced was peripheral blood. The CDR3 sequence is CASSAGQGNQPQHF. The CDR3 DNA is TGTGCCAGCAGTGCCGGACAGGGAAATCAGCCCCAGCATTTT.